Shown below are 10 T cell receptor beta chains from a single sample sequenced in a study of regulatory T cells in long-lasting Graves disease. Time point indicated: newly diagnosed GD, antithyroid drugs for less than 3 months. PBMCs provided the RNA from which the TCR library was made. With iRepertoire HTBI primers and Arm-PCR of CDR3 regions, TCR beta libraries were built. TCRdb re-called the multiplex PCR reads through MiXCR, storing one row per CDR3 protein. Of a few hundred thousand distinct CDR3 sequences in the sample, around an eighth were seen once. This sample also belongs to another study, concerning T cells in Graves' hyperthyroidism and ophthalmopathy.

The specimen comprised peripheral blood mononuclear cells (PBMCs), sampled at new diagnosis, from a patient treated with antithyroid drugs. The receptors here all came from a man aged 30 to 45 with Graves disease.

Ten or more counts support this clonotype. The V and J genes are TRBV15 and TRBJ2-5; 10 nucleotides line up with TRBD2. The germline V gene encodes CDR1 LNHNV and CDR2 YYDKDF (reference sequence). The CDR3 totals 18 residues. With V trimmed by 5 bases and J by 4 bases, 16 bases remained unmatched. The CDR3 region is CATSLRGTSAWGRETQYF. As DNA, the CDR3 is TGTGCCACCAGCCTTCGGGGGACTAGCGCTTGGGGGCGAGAGACCCAGTACTTC.

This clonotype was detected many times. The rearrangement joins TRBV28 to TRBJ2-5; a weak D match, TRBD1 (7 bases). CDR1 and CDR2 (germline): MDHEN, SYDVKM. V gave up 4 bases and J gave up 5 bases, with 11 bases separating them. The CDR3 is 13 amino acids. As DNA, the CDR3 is TGTGCCAGCAGTTGGAGGGGGCGGGAGACCCAGTACTTC. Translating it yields CASSWRGRETQYF.

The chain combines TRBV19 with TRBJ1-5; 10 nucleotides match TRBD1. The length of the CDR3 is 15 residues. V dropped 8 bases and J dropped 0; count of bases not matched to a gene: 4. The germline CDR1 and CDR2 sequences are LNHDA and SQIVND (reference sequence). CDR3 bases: TGTGCCAGTCGGGGGGACAGGGGTAGCAATCAGCCCCAGCATTTT. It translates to CASRGDRGSNQPQHF.

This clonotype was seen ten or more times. CDR3 coding DNA: TGTGCCAGCAGCCCCAGGACAGGGGGCTCAGATACGCAGTATTTT. It yields the protein CASSPRTGGSDTQYF. The chain joins TRBV14 to TRBJ2-3, with TRBD1 matching 11 bases. This CDR3 has 15 residues. The V gene's germline CDR1 is SGHDN and CDR2 FVKESK. V lost 4 bases to trimming and J lost 4 bases; unmatched junction nucleotides: 4.

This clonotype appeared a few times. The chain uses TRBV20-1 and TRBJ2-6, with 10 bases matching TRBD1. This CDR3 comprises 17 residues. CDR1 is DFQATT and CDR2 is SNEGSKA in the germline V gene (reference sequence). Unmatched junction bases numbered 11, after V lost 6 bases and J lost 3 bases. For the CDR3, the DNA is TGCAGTGCCCGGACAGGGGGAGTTCGGAGTGGGGCCAACGTCCTGACTTTC. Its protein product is CSARTGGVRSGANVLTF.

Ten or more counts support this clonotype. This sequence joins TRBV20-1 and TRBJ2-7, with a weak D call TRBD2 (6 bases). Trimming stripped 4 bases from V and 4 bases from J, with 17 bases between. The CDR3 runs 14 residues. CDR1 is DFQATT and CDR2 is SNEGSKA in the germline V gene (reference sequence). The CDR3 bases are TGCAGTGCTACCATGACCCGGGCGGGATACGAGCAGTACTTC. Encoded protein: CSATMTRAGYEQYF.

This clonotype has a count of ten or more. CDR3 sequence reads: CAWSASVETQYF. DNA for the CDR3: TGTGCCTGGAGTGCCAGCGTGGAGACCCAGTACTTC. The rearrangement joins TRBV30 to TRBJ2-5; no clear D. V was clipped by 1 base and J by 5 bases, with 8 bases between them. Germline CDR1 is GTSNPN and CDR2 is SVGIG (reference sequence). This CDR3 contains 12 residues.

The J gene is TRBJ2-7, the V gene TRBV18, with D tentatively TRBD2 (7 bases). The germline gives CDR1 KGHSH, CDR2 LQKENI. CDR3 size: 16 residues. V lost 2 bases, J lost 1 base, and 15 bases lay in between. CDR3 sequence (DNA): TGTGCCAGCTCACCAAACGGGGGGCTCGTGTCCTACGAGCAGTACTTC. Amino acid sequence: CASSPNGGLVSYEQYF.

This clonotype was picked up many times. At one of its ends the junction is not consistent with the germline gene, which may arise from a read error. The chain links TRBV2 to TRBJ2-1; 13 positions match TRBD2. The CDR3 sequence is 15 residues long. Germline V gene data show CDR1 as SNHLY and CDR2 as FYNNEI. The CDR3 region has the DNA TGTGCCGGCAGCTTAACTAGCGGGAGGGCCGAGGAGCAGTTCTTC. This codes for CAGSLTSGRAEEQFF. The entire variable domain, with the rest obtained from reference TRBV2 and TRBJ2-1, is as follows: EPEVTQTPSHQVTQMGQEVILRCVPISNHLYFYWYRQILGQKVEFLVSFYNNEISEKSEIFDDQFSVERPDGSNFTLKIRSTKLEDSAMYFCAGSLTSGRAEEQFFGPGTRLTVL.

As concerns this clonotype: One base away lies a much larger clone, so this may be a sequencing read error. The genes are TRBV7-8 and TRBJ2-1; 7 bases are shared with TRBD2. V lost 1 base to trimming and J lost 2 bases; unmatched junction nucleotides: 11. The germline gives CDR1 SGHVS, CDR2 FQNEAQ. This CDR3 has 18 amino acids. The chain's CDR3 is CASSLGYSGQSPYNEQFF. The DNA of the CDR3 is TGTGCCAGCAGCTTAGGGTATAGCGGGCAAAGCCCCTACAATGAGCAGTTCTTC.